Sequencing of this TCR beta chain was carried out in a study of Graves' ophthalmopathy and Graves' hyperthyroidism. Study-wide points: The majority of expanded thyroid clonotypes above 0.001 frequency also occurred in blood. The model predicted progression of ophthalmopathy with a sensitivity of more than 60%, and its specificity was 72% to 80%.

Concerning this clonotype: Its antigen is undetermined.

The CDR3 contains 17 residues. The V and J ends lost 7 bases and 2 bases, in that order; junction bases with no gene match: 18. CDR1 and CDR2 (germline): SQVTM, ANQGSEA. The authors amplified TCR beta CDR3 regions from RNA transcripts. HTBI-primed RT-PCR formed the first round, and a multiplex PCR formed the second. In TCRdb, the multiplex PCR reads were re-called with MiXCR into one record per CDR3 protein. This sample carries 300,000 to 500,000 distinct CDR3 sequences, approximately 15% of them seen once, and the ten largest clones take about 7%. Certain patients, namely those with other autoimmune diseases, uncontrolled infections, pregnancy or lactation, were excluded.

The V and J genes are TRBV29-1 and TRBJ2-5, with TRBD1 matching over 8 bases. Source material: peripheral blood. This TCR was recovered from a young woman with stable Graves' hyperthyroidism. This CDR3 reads CSAAILGQGGQQETQYF. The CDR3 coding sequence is TGCAGCGCTGCTATTTTAGGACAGGGAGGTCAGCAAGAGACCCAGTACTTC.